The clone carrying this T cell receptor (beta chain) has a handful of counts. The antigen remains unidentified. Using its own MiXCR run on the 5' RACE reads, TCRdb lists one record per CDR3 protein. Among about 730,000 distinct CDR3 sequences, roughly 20% were seen once, and the ten largest hold about 4.5%. Germline V gives CDR1 SGDLS, CDR2 YYNGEE. The CDR3 sequence is 15 residues long. Trimming left V 1 base short and J 3 bases short, with 14 bases between. This entry is derived from a study of identical twins. Study-wide results and caveats: Models underestimated TCR alpha sharing (out-of-frame) in monozygotic twins. Beta out-of-frame twin sharing showed a weaker excess. Carriage of fewer insertions was seen in abundant cord blood beta clonotypes, whereas memory repertoires showed none.

These data were also filed under a second study, of T cells expressing NK-cell markers. That work contributes: Seven sequenced donors out of eight were HCMV-seropositive, one seronegative.

The sequenced sample was PBMCs. The source is a woman between 18 and 29 years old in good health. The genes are TRBV9 and TRBJ2-7; D not certain. The CDR3 loop reads CASSVWAGSDYEQYF. The CDR3 coding sequence is TGTGCCAGCAGCGTATGGGCAGGCTCGGACTACGAGCAGTACTTC.